This T cell receptor beta chain was found in a study of T cell repertoires in cytomegalovirus infection. Background on the study: Both a matching HLA type and CMV infection were indicated by public TCR beta signatures. Study-level findings and limits: The ex vivo response was dominated by HLA-C-restricted CMV-specific TCR beta clonotypes. Cumulated frequencies of public TCR beta families served to identify carriers of CMV plus the relevant HLA.

TCRdb fed the reads into MiXCR, producing one record per CDR3 protein. The table shows about 490,000 distinct CDR3 sequences, with about 17% occurring only once. This clonotype was seen only once. Its antigen is as yet unknown. A much larger clone sits a single nucleotide away, making a read error possible. This TCR was recovered from a human donor in good health (CMV status not recorded). Some clones in this sample may be carry-over from other donors' samples. Sequenced: CD8+ T cells from PBMCs.

The CDR3: CVSLYLAGVKETQYF. The DNA for the CDR3 is TGTGTCAGCCTTTACCTAGCGGGAGTCAAAGAGACCCAGTACTTC. The rearrangement links TRBV27 to TRBJ2-5; TRBD2 matches at 10 bases. The CDR3 is 15 amino acids. Germline CDR1 is MNHEY and CDR2 is SMNVEV (reference sequence).